This T cell receptor (beta chain) is from a study of blood T cell repertoires in COVID-19. Across the study: Samples of COVID-19 (acute and convalescent) were obtained from the United States, Italy and Spain. T cells, B-cell-depleted T cells, or PBMCs supplied cDNA or gDNA.

This clone appeared a single time. Clones were sequenced by immunoSEQ multiplex PCR, and TCRdb holds only the in-frame ones, with some missing. The sample includes 130,000 to 150,000 clones, about 79% of them seen just once. Germline V lookup: CDR1 SQVTM, CDR2 ANQGSEA. CDR3 length: 13 residues. J lost 1 base, V lost 7 bases, and 4 bases had no gene match. The TCR comes from a man aged 60-69 years with active or convalescent COVID-19. The V and J genes are TRBV29-1 and TRBJ1-3, with 7 bases lining up with TRBD1. Source material: peripheral blood. CDR3 bases: TGCAGCGCAAGCAGGGGGTCTGGAAACACCATATATTTT. Protein product: CSASRGSGNTIYF.